The clone carrying this T cell receptor (beta chain) was counted many times. Antigen unknown. These data are taken from a study of prognosis after radiotherapy for stage I lung cancer. The study amplified the TCR beta CDR3 region from genomic DNA. This amplification was carried out by two rounds of multiplex PCR. Primers specific to each TRBV and TRBJ gene were used in first-round PCR. PCR proceeded to a second round, and that round used universal primers. TCRdb ran MiXCR on the multiplex PCR reads and lists one entry per CDR3 protein. The table records 20,000 to 30,000 distinct CDR3 sequences, 36% of them present only once. Overall study results and limits: Clone counts measured for unique TCRs fell after stereotactic body radiation therapy, median around 9,500 versus 6,500.

The germline gives CDR1 LNHDA, CDR2 SQIVND (reference sequence). This CDR3 has 12 amino acids. V lost 6 bases and J 5 bases, leaving 10 bases between the germline ends. This TCR derives from a donor aged 50 or older with non-small cell lung cancer. The sequencing here drew on PBMCs, taken before or after stereotactic body radiation therapy (not recorded which). The V gene is TRBV19, the J gene TRBJ1-2; D call uncertain. CDR3 region: CASSGFGYGYTF. The CDR3 DNA sequence: TGTGCCAGTAGCGGTTTTGGGTATGGCTACACCTTC.